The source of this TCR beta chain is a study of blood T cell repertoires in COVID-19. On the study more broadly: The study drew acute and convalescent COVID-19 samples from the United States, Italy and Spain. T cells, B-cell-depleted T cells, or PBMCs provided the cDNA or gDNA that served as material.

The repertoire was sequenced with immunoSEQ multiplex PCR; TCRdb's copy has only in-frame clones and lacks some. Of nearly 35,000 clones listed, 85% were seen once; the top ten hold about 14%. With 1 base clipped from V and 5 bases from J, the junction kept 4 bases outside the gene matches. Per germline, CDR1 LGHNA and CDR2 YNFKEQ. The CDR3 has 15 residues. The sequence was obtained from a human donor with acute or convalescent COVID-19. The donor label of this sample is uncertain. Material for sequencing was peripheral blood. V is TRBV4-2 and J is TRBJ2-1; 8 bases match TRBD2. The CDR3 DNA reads TGTGCCAGCAGCCAAGCGACTAGCGATCACAATGAGCAGTTCTTC. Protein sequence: CASSQATSDHNEQFF.